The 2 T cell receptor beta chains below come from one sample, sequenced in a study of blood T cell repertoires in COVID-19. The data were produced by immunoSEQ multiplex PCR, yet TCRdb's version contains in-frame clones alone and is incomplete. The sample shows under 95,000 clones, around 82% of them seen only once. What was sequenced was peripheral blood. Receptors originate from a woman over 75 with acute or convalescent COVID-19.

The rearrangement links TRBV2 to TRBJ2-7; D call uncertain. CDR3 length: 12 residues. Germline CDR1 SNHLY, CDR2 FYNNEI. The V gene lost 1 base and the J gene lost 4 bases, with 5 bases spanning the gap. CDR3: CASSEVSYEQYF. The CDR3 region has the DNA TGTGCCAGCAGTGAAGTCTCTTACGAGCAGTACTTC.

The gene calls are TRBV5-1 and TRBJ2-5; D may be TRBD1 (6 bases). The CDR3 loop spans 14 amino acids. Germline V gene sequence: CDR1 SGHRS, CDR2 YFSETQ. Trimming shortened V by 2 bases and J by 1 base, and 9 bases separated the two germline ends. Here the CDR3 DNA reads TGCGCCAGCAGCTTTATACAGGGCCAAGAGACCCAGTACTTC. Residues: CASSFIQGQETQYF.